A selection of T cell receptor beta chains follows, all from one sample in a study of cytomegalovirus exposure and HLA in healthy donors. Sequencing was performed with immunoSEQ multiplex PCR; in TCRdb, only in-frame clones are kept and a portion is missing. This sample has about 200,000 clones, with roughly 13% found just once. Source material: PBMCs. Receptors were obtained from a man aged 45-65 years in good health and CMV-seropositive. Each CDR3 is given with its conserved first and last residue. The order of the fields is clone size, V gene, CDR3 protein. Rows give clone size only sometimes, using once, few, many, or a class for an expanded clone.

>.|TRBV6-1
CASSEIGLLGGELFF
>few|TRBV14
CASSPVGLLNTGELFF
>.|TRBV9
CASSVAGTYNEQFF
>.|TRBV30
CAWSAGEDQPQHF
>few|TRBV5-6
CASSLGDRGQETQYF
>.|TRBV7-2
CASSLDRANQPQHF
>many|TRBV7-9
CASSSIGLAGDNEQFF
>.|TRBV2
CASSVGGAIQETQYF
>.|TRBV5-4
CASSTQLAEVSEQYF
>.|TRBV18
CASSLRDQPQHF
>few|TRBV6-1
CASTARATNEKLFF
>few|TRBV11-2
CASSLDRTDEAFF
>.|TRBV10-3
CAISGRGAGTDTQYF
>few|TRBV10-3
CAISESTGANNYGYTF
>few|TRBV4-3
CASSQDSGIWGEKLFF
>.|TRBV5-6
CASSYSTGGSMNTEAFF
>few|TRBV7-9
CASSPGTGSGYTF
>few|TRBV5-1
CASSLDRTERSGANVLTF
>.|TRBV5-4
CASSLARARSYNEQFF
>.|TRBV18
CASSPSRAGANEKLFF